Listed here are 27 T cell receptor beta chains from one sample, sequenced in a study of metastatic and nonmetastatic thyroid tumors. Ahead of thyroid surgery, no patient had received treatment of any kind. Using MiXCR, TCRdb reanalyzed the PCR reads. The data contain some 20,000 clones, 35% to 45% of them singletons. What was sequenced was tumor tissue. Receptors originate from a female donor with papillary thyroid cancer or a benign thyroid nodule (not recorded which). Some clones in this sample may be carry-over from other donors' samples.

Ten or more counts support this clone. This chain joins TRBV28 and TRBJ1-2, with D possibly being TRBD1 (5 bases). V shed 1 base and J shed 8 bases, with 14 bases lying between them. The CDR3 is 14 amino acids. Germline V gives CDR1 MDHEN, CDR2 SYDVKM. The CDR3 DNA follows: TGTGCCAGCAGTTTATCGGGGCAGGCGAAAGGCTACACCTTC. Protein product: CASSLSGQAKGYTF.

This clone showed up just a few times. The V call is TRBV20-1, the J call TRBJ2-7; weak D call: TRBD2 (6 bases). The CDR3 has 12 amino acids. Trimming left V 1 base short and J 6 bases short, with 10 bases between. CDR1 DFQATT and CDR2 SNEGSKA come from the germline V gene (reference sequence). The CDR3 loop reads CSARARRVEQYF. The CDR3 DNA reads as TGCAGTGCTAGAGCCCGGAGGGTCGAGCAGTACTTC.

Judged by abundance, this clone is medium-sized. The chain links TRBV12-3 or TRBV12-4 to TRBJ2-7; unclear D gene. Trimming shortened V by 3 bases and J by 2 bases, and 8 bases separated the two germline ends. The length of the CDR3 is 13 residues. CDR3 DNA: TGTGCCAGCAGTTTCGCTTTAACCTACGAGCAGTACTTC. It is translated as CASSFALTYEQYF.

The gene calls are TRBV14 and TRBJ2-7; 7 positions agree with TRBD1. The CDR3 extends over 15 amino acids. Germline CDR1 reads SGHDN; CDR2 reads FVKESK. V dropped 4 bases and J dropped 4; count of bases not matched to a gene: 10. CDR3 nucleotide sequence: TGTGCCAGCAGCCCGACCCCGTACAGGGGATACGAGCAGTACTTC. Translation gives CASSPTPYRGYEQYF.

This clone was observed a few times. Here the CDR3 DNA reads TGTGCCAGCAGTGCTGGACAGGGTGAGCAGTTCTTC. Its protein is CASSAGQGEQFF. The V call is TRBV6-1, the J call TRBJ2-1, with 8 bases aligning to TRBD1. V was pared by 4 bases and J by 9 bases, with 2 bases of the junction left unmatched. The germline CDR1 and CDR2 sequences are MNHNS and SASEGT. CDR3 length: 12 residues.

The rearrangement links TRBV28 to TRBJ2-1, with D hard to call. Germline lookup yields CDR1 MDHEN and CDR2 SYDVKM. There are 13 residues in the CDR3. The ends were cut back, 3 bases at V and 4 bases at J, with 7 bases in the middle. The CDR3 DNA follows: TGTGCCAGCAGTTTTCGTCATTACAATGAGCAGTTCTTC. Protein sequence: CASSFRHYNEQFF.

This chain joins TRBV5-1 and TRBJ2-2; a possible D gene is TRBD1 (5 bases). CDR3 size: 15 residues. V dropped 4 bases and J dropped 3 bases, with 13 bases sitting between them. Germline V gene sequence: CDR1 SGHRS, CDR2 YFSETQ. Here the CDR3 reads CASSLAPQDTGELFF. The CDR3 DNA follows: TGCGCCAGCAGCCTGGCACCACAGGACACCGGGGAGCTGTTTTTT.

The V gene is TRBV11-2, the J gene TRBJ2-3; D is perhaps TRBD2 (5 bases). V was cut by 0 bases and J by 8 bases, with 9 bases left in between. Per germline, CDR1 SGHAT and CDR2 FQNNGV. The CDR3 length is 13 residues. CDR3 loop: CASSLERTSTQYF. As DNA, the CDR3 is TGTGCCAGCAGCTTAGAGAGAACTAGTACGCAGTATTTT.

This clone has just a few counts. V is TRBV6-1 and J is TRBJ1-6; D uncertain. Germline loops: CDR1 MNHNS, CDR2 SASEGT. The length of the CDR3 is 11 residues. Trimming removed 9 bases at V and 9 bases at J, with 9 bases between. Here the CDR3 DNA reads TGTGCCAGTCTGGAAGTTTCACCCCTCCACTTT. This gives the protein CASLEVSPLHF.

This clone appeared a few times. Relative to the germline gene, one junction end is altered; a read error may explain this. This rearrangement joins TRBV10-3 to TRBJ1-1; D is undetermined. The CDR3 consists of 15 residues. Germline V gene lookup returns CDR1 ENHRY and CDR2 SYGVKD. The CDR3 nucleotides read TGTGCCATCAGTGAGTCAGTGTTCTTGAATACTGAAGCTTTCTTT. It encodes CAISESVFLNTEAFF.

This clone was seen a handful of times. The gene calls are TRBV28 and TRBJ1-2; 7 bases line up with TRBD1. With V trimmed by 7 bases and J by 4 bases, 3 bases remained unmatched. This CDR3 spans 12 amino acids. Germline V gene data show CDR1 as MDHEN and CDR2 as SYDVKM. As DNA, the CDR3 is TGTGCCAGCATTACAGGGGCCTATGGCTACACCTTC. Protein product: CASITGAYGYTF.

J is TRBJ1-6 and V is TRBV6-6; D perhaps matches TRBD1 (5 bases). The CDR3 runs to 14 residues. V was shortened by 4 bases and J by 2 bases, with 6 bases between the two germline ends. Germline CDR1 reads MNHNY; CDR2 reads SVGAGI (reference sequence). Here the CDR3 DNA reads TGTGCCAGCAGTTCGGGACCCTATAATTCACCCCTCCACTTT. It codes for CASSSGPYNSPLHF.

This clone was recorded a few times. The chain recombines TRBV10-3 with TRBJ2-3, with D hard to call. CDR1 is ENHRY, CDR2 SYGVKD, per germline. The CDR3 is 13 amino acids. V dropped 4 bases and J dropped 11 bases, with 16 bases sitting between them. The CDR3 sequence: CAISAQTSRGQYF. Written as DNA, the CDR3 is TGTGCCATCAGTGCACAGACATCCCGCGGGCAGTATTTT.

This chain joins TRBV28 and TRBJ1-3, with a tentative D call TRBD1 (5 bases). V dropped 4 bases and J dropped 0 bases, with 7 bases sitting between them. CDR1 and CDR2 (germline): MDHEN, SYDVKM. This CDR3 contains 14 residues. DNA of the CDR3: TGTGCCAGCAGTTGGGGCGGCTCTGGAAACACCATATATTTT. Its translation: CASSWGGSGNTIYF. The whole variable domain, filled in from reference TRBV28 and TRBJ1-3, reads DVKVTQSSRYLVKRTGEKVFLECVQDMDHENMFWYRQDPGLGLRLIYFSYDVKMKEKGDIPEGYSVSREKKERFSLILESASTNQTSMYLCASSWGGSGNTIYFGEGSWLTVV.

A few counts support this clone. The chain has TRBV6-5 and TRBJ2-7, with 9 bases lining up with TRBD1. The CDR3 sequence is 14 residues long. Trimming at V came to 2 bases and at J to 6 bases, leaving 5 bases not matched to a gene. Germline V gene data show CDR1 as MNHEY and CDR2 as SVGAGI. For the CDR3, the DNA is TGTGCCAGCAGTTACAAGGGACAGGGAGGCGAGCAGTACTTC. Translation: CASSYKGQGGEQYF.

The sample holds a few counts of this clone. This chain connects TRBV12-3 or TRBV12-4 to TRBJ2-7, with D maybe TRBD2 (6 bases). CDR3 length: 14 residues. V was clipped by 2 bases and J by 2 bases, with 10 bases between them. CDR3 DNA: TGTGCCAGCAGTTTATCTAGCGCCGCCTACGAGCAGTACTTC. It codes for CASSLSSAAYEQYF.

The V gene is TRBV27, the J gene TRBJ1-1, with 9 bases lining up with TRBD1. The CDR3 runs to 14 residues. Trimming removed 5 bases from V and 5 bases from J; junction bases left unmatched: 6. Germline assignment: CDR1 MNHEY and CDR2 SMNVEV (reference sequence). CDR3 DNA sequence: TGTGCCAGCAGTAGGACAGGGGTGAGGACTGAAGCTTTCTTT. Translating gives CASSRTGVRTEAFF.

V usage is TRBV19 and J usage is TRBJ1-5; D not resolved. Trimming removed 6 bases at V and 8 bases at J, with 14 bases between. This CDR3 contains 13 residues. The germline V gene has CDR1 LNHDA and CDR2 SQIVND (reference sequence). The CDR3 here is CASRRGFWEPQHF. For the CDR3, the DNA is TGTGCCAGTAGGAGAGGCTTTTGGGAGCCCCAGCATTTT.

V is TRBV20-1 and J is TRBJ2-7, with D maybe TRBD1 (5 bases). The CDR3 sequence is 14 residues long. Trimming removed 0 bases from V and 2 bases from J, with 11 bases in between. The V gene's germline CDR1 is DFQATT and CDR2 SNEGSKA (reference sequence). The CDR3 region has the DNA TGCAGTGCTAGAGATCTCAGGGCCACCTACGAGCAGTACTTC. This gives the protein CSARDLRATYEQYF.

The rearrangement uses TRBV7-9 and TRBJ1-1, with D tentatively TRBD1 (5 bases). The CDR3 contains 14 residues. Germline CDR1 and CDR2: SEHNR and FQNEAQ (reference sequence). The V and J ends lost 5 bases and 1 base respectively, with 11 bases between them. DNA for the CDR3: TGTGCCAGCAGCCCTAAAGGGGCGAACACTGAAGCTTTCTTT. This translates into CASSPKGANTEAFF.

The table lists this clone with a few counts. The chain employs TRBV20-1 and TRBJ1-3; D is ambiguous. The CDR3 spans 11 residues. V was trimmed by 3 bases and J by 8 bases, leaving 8 bases between them. Germline lookup yields CDR1 DFQATT and CDR2 SNEGSKA (reference sequence). CDR3 nucleotides: TGCAGTGCTAGGTCCCTAGACACCATATATTTT. It yields the protein CSARSLDTIYF.

This chain uses TRBV20-1 with TRBJ2-2, with 12 bases aligning to TRBD2. CDR1 is DFQATT and CDR2 is SNEGSKA in the germline V gene (reference sequence). The CDR3 consists of 15 residues. Unmatched junction bases numbered 7, after V lost 5 bases and J lost 6 bases. The CDR3 nucleotides are TGCAGTGCTGGTGGACTAGCGGGAAGGGCCGGGGAGCTGTTTTTT. Protein product: CSAGGLAGRAGELFF.

This sequence joins TRBV11-3 and TRBJ2-2, with D maybe TRBD2 (6 bases). The CDR3 loop spans 16 amino acids. Germline-derived CDR1 and CDR2 are SGHNT and YENEEA. V shed 6 bases and J shed 6 bases, with 20 bases lying between them. The CDR3 DNA is TGTGCCAGCAGGGGGATTGGGACTCGGGGGTCCGGGGAGCTGTTTTTT. The encoded protein is CASRGIGTRGSGELFF.

The chain is built from TRBV7-6 and TRBJ2-7, with a possible D match to TRBD2 (5 bases). The germline gives CDR1 SGHVS, CDR2 FNYEAQ. V shed 2 bases and J shed 3 bases, with 14 bases lying between them. CDR3 length equals 15 residues. The CDR3 bases are TGTGCCAGCAGCTTAAGGGCGGGTTCGAACTACGAGCAGTACTTC. Its protein is CASSLRAGSNYEQYF. Full variable domain (rest looked up from reference TRBV7-6 and TRBJ2-7): GAGVSQSPRYKVTKRGQDVALRCDPISGHVSLYWYRQALGQGPEFLTYFNYEAQQDKSGLPNDRFSAERPEGSISTLTIQRTEQRDSAMYRCASSLRAGSNYEQYFGPGTRLTVT.

This clone occurred a few times. The V call is TRBV6-2 or TRBV6-3, the J call TRBJ1-2; D call uncertain. Germline V gene lookup returns CDR1 MNHEY and CDR2 SVGEGT. This CDR3 spans 15 amino acids. V lost 5 bases, J lost 1 base, and 14 bases lay in between. The CDR3 is CASSPIFLGNYGYTF. The CDR3 DNA reads TGTGCCAGCAGTCCAATCTTCCTGGGTAACTATGGCTACACCTTC.

This clone has only a few counts. The V call is TRBV12-3 or TRBV12-4, the J call TRBJ1-2; the D is unclear. V lost 4 bases to trimming and J lost 4 bases, with 7 bases between them. The length of the CDR3 is 12 residues. CDR3 in amino acids: CASSSNRYGYTF. CDR3 nucleotides: TGTGCCAGCAGTTCTAACCGCTATGGCTACACCTTC.

The gene calls are TRBV6-2 or TRBV6-3 and TRBJ1-2; 8 bases are a match to TRBD1. Germline CDR1 MNHEY, CDR2 SVGEGT. CDR3 length: 16 residues. The J segment lost 0 bases and the V segment lost 2 bases, leaving 5 bases of the junction unmatched. The CDR3 DNA sequence: TGTGCCAGCAGTTACCTGGGACAGGTGGCTAACTATGGCTACACCTTC. Translating it yields CASSYLGQVANYGYTF.